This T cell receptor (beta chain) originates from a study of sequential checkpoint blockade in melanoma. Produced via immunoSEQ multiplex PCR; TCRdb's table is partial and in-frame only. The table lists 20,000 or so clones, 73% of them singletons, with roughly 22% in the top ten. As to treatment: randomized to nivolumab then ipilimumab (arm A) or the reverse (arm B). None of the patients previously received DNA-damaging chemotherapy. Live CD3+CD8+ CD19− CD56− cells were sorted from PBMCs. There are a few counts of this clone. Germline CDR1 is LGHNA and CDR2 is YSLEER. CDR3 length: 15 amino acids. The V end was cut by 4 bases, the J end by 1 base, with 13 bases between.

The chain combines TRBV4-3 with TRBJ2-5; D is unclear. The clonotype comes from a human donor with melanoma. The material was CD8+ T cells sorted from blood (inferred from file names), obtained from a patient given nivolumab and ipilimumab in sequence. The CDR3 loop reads CASSPVLSPQETQYF. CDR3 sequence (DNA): TGCGCCAGCAGCCCGGTCCTATCCCCCCAAGAGACCCAGTACTTC.